The 21 T cell receptor beta chains below were found in one sample sequenced in a study of cytomegalovirus exposure and HLA in healthy donors. The PCR employed 60 Vbeta primers together with 13 Jbeta primers. TCRdb's copy holds only in-frame clones and misses some; the assay was immunoSEQ multiplex PCR. The sample has about 200,000 clones; about 72% are singletons. Sequencing was done on a sample of PBMCs. The source is a male donor in good health and CMV-seronegative.

The gene calls are TRBV5-1 and TRBJ1-5; possible D gene TRBD1, 6 bases. Germline values: CDR1 SGHRS, CDR2 YFSETQ. The V end lost 4 bases, the J end lost 6 bases, and 11 bases lay between the germline ends. CDR3 size: 13 residues. The CDR3 coding sequence is TGCGCCAGCAGCAAACAGGGCGGTCAGCCCCAGCATTTT. This codes for CASSKQGGQPQHF.

This chain links TRBV2 with TRBJ1-4, with D maybe TRBD1 (5 bases). The CDR3 extends over 14 amino acids. In germline, CDR1 is SNHLY, CDR2 FYNNEI. V lost 6 bases and J lost 2, with 10 bases in between. The CDR3 nucleotides read TGTGCCAGCAGGAAACAGGCGACTAATGAAAAACTGTTTTTT. Amino acids: CASRKQATNEKLFF.

J is TRBJ2-7 and V is TRBV9; tentatively, D is TRBD2 (7 bases). V was pared by 4 bases and J by 1 base, with 15 bases between. The germline CDR1 and CDR2 sequences are SGDLS and YYNGEE. This CDR3 is 15 amino acids long. The CDR3 region has the DNA TGTGCCAGCAGCTCGGGGGCGGGAGCTTCCTACGAGCAGTACTTC. Protein: CASSSGAGASYEQYF. The full variable domain, completed using reference TRBV9 and TRBJ2-7, is DSGVTQTPKHLITATGQRVTLRCSPRSGDLSVYWYQQSLDQGLQFLIQYYNGEERAKGNILERFSAQQFPDLHSELNLSSLELGDSALYFCASSSGAGASYEQYFGPGTRLTVT.

This clone was seen a few times. V and J are TRBV5-4 and TRBJ1-1; D is uncertain. Germline CDR1 reads SGHNT; CDR2 reads YYREEE (reference sequence). V was shortened by 1 base and J by 5 bases, with 15 bases between the two germline ends. The CDR3 has 15 residues. The CDR3 DNA reads TGTGCCAGCAGCTTGACACCTCCCAGTTGGACTGAAGCTTTCTTT. Its translation is CASSLTPPSWTEAFF.

The rearrangement joins TRBV28 to TRBJ2-1, with D possibly being TRBD1 (6 bases). Per germline, CDR1 MDHEN and CDR2 SYDVKM. The CDR3 contains 15 residues. Between the trimmed V and J ends, which lost 6 bases and 4 bases, there was a span of 16 bases. CDR3 DNA: TGTGCCAGCAGATCCCGGGACACCCGATACAATGAGCAGTTCTTC. As protein: CASRSRDTRYNEQFF.

The rearrangement links TRBV7-8 to TRBJ1-1, with a tentative D call TRBD1 (5 bases). CDR1 and CDR2 from the germline V gene are SGHVS and FQNEAQ. Trimming cost V 3 bases and J 0 bases, with 11 bases left between them. The CDR3 spans 15 residues. CDR3 sequence: CASSLGGSVNTEAFF. The CDR3 region has the DNA TGTGCCAGCAGCTTGGGGGGATCCGTGAACACTGAAGCTTTCTTT.

The chain links TRBV9 to TRBJ2-1; 11 positions match TRBD2. The ends lost 1 base at V and 3 bases at J; junction bases unmatched: 3. The CDR3 extends over 16 amino acids. CDR1 is SGDLS and CDR2 is YYNGEE in the germline V gene. This CDR3 reads CASSVLAGGDYNEQFF. The CDR3 DNA reads as TGTGCCAGCAGCGTACTAGCGGGAGGCGACTACAATGAGCAGTTCTTC.

CDR3 bases: TGTGCCAGCAGCGATTCAGGGTTCGTGGACTATGGCTACACCTTC. It specifies CASSDSGFVDYGYTF. The V call is TRBV9, the J call TRBJ1-2; a possible D gene is TRBD1 (5 bases). CDR3 length: 15 amino acids. Trimming stripped 3 bases from V and 3 bases from J, with 15 bases between. Germline CDR1 SGDLS, CDR2 YYNGEE.

The sample holds one count of this clone. The chain joins TRBV6-1 to TRBJ1-4; 7 nucleotides agree with TRBD1. The germline CDR1 and CDR2 sequences are MNHNS and SASEGT. After removal of 3 bases from V and 4 bases from J, the junction contained 5 bases not matched to a gene. The CDR3 contains 15 residues. CDR3 amino acids: CASSERAGGNEKLFF. The CDR3 DNA sequence: TGTGCCAGCAGTGAGCGGGCAGGGGGTAATGAAAAACTGTTTTTT.

This clone turned up a few times. The genes are TRBV6-5 and TRBJ2-7; D may be TRBD1 (5 bases). Per germline, CDR1 MNHEY and CDR2 SVGAGI. This CDR3 comprises 13 residues. Between the trimmed V and J ends, which lost 6 bases and 7 bases, there was a span of 16 bases. Here the CDR3 reads CASSLLGVQEQYF. CDR3 nucleotides: TGTGCCAGCAGCCTATTAGGGGTACAGGAGCAGTACTTC.

This CDR3 reads CASSTRGAAVDGYTF. The DNA for the CDR3 is TGTGCCAGTAGTACTCGTGGGGCGGCTGTCGATGGCTACACCTTC. The chain has TRBV19 and TRBJ1-2; D might be TRBD1 (5 bases). This CDR3 is built from 15 residues. Per the germline V gene, CDR1 is LNHDA and CDR2 is SQIVND (reference sequence). Between the trimmed V and J ends, which lost 4 bases and 6 bases, there was a span of 18 bases.

Only one count was recorded for this clone. The chain links TRBV30 to TRBJ1-4; D perhaps matches TRBD1 (6 bases). Germline loops: CDR1 GTSNPN, CDR2 SVGIG (reference sequence). CDR3 length: 15 amino acids. V was shortened by 0 bases and J by 8 bases, with 16 bases between the two germline ends. The CDR3 protein is CAWSVLAGVREKLFF. CDR3 nucleotides: TGTGCCTGGAGTGTACTGGCAGGGGTTCGCGAAAAACTGTTTTTT.

The V gene is TRBV28, the J gene TRBJ2-7; D is undetermined. Germline V gene lookup returns CDR1 MDHEN and CDR2 SYDVKM. V dropped 8 bases and J dropped 0 bases, with 14 bases sitting between them. The CDR3 is 14 residues long. CDR3 in DNA: TGTGCCAGCTATACCAACGGTCCCTCCTACGAGCAGTACTTC. Translated, it gives CASYTNGPSYEQYF.

The chain has TRBV5-1 and TRBJ1-1, with D maybe TRBD1 (6 bases). This CDR3 is built from 15 residues. The V end was cut by 0 bases, the J end by 8 bases, with 17 bases between. Germline V CDR1 and CDR2: SGHRS, YFSETQ. Here the CDR3 DNA reads TGCGCCAGCAGCTTGGTCACGGGACAATTCAGGGAAGCTTTCTTT. Encoded protein: CASSLVTGQFREAFF.

The chain joins TRBV2 to TRBJ1-2; D ambiguous. The CDR3 is made up of 13 amino acids. Trimming left V 0 bases short and J 2 bases short, with 4 bases between. CDR1 is SNHLY and CDR2 is FYNNEI in the germline V gene. CDR3: CASSEARNYGYTF. The CDR3 region has the DNA TGTGCCAGCAGTGAAGCCAGAAACTATGGCTACACCTTC.

The chain employs TRBV7-3 and TRBJ2-7; 7 nucleotides align to TRBD1. With V trimmed by 4 bases and J by 8 bases, 5 bases remained unmatched. CDR1 and CDR2 (germline): SGHTA, FQGTGA. CDR3 size: 12 residues. This chain's CDR3 is CASSSDRVKQYF. For the CDR3, the DNA is TGTGCCAGCAGCTCCGACAGGGTCAAGCAGTACTTC.

The rearrangement uses TRBV29-1 and TRBJ1-4, with D perhaps matching TRBD1 (5 bases). With 4 bases removed from V and 2 bases from J, the gap between germline ends came to 14 bases. CDR1 SQVTM and CDR2 ANQGSEA come from the germline V gene. The CDR3 spans 15 residues. CDR3 protein: CSVAGGDGTNEKLFF. The CDR3, as DNA: TGCAGCGTTGCTGGGGGGGATGGGACTAATGAAAAACTGTTTTTT.

The V call is TRBV7-2, the J call TRBJ1-6; D possibly corresponds to TRBD1 (5 bases). The CDR3 contains 13 residues. V lost 0 bases and J lost 8, with 5 bases in between. Per germline, CDR1 SGHTA and CDR2 FQGNSA. Here the CDR3 DNA reads TGTGCCAGCAGCTTAGCCAGGGATTCACCCCTCCACTTT. Translating it yields CASSLARDSPLHF. The full variable domain, rest sourced from reference TRBV7-2 and TRBJ1-6, is GAGVSQSPSNKVTEKGKDVELRCDPISGHTALYWYRQSLGQGLEFLIYFQGNSAPDKSGLPSDRFSAERTGGSVSTLTIQRTQQEDSAVYLCASSLARDSPLHFGNGTRLTVT.

The J gene is TRBJ1-1, the V gene TRBV12-5, with a tentative D call TRBD1 (5 bases). Trimming stripped 7 bases from V and 7 bases from J, with 19 bases between. The CDR3 is made up of 14 amino acids. Germline CDR1 LGHNT, CDR2 FRNRAP. The chain's CDR3 is CASVQDGTQNEAFF. CDR3 nucleotide sequence: TGTGCTAGTGTCCAGGACGGGACTCAAAATGAAGCTTTCTTT.

The J gene is TRBJ2-1, the V gene TRBV5-6; D is ambiguous. The CDR3 has 15 amino acids. Germline V CDR1 and CDR2: SGHDT, YYEEEE. Trimming cost V 0 bases and J 4 bases, with 11 bases left between them. CDR3 sequence: CASSLAGLPYNEQFF. DNA of the CDR3: TGTGCCAGCAGCTTGGCGGGTCTCCCTTACAATGAGCAGTTCTTC.

This clone appeared a single time. V is TRBV11-1 and J is TRBJ2-5; 9 bases match TRBD2. J gave up 2 bases and V 3 bases, and 7 bases lay outside the gene matches. Germline V gives CDR1 SGHAT, CDR2 FQDESV (reference sequence). The CDR3 sequence is 16 residues long. CDR3 amino acids: CASSFFPSGKQETQYF. The CDR3 DNA is TGTGCCAGCAGCTTTTTCCCTAGCGGGAAGCAAGAGACCCAGTACTTC.